This T cell receptor beta chain was profiled in a study of blood T cells in healthy people across ages. V was pared by 3 bases and J by 6 bases, with 9 bases of the junction left unmatched. In germline, CDR1 is SGHAT, CDR2 FQNNGV. The CDR3 loop spans 16 amino acids. Alongside a J-beta primer mix, a sample-barcoded 5' primer served in a second PCR lasting about 6 to 11 cycles. TCRdb redid the calling of the 5' RACE reads with MiXCR, one entry per CDR3 protein. The table records 550,000 to 650,000 distinct CDR3 sequences, about 26% of them present only once. In addition, the sample was reused for a study of T cells of mothers and their children.

The chain uses TRBV11-2 and TRBJ2-2; 8 positions match TRBD2. The sequence was obtained from a boy younger than 10 in good health. Sequences were obtained from blood. The CDR3 loop is CASSLDSAGGPGELFF. Written as DNA, the CDR3 is TGTGCCAGCAGCTTGGACAGCGCGGGGGGTCCCGGGGAGCTGTTTTTT.